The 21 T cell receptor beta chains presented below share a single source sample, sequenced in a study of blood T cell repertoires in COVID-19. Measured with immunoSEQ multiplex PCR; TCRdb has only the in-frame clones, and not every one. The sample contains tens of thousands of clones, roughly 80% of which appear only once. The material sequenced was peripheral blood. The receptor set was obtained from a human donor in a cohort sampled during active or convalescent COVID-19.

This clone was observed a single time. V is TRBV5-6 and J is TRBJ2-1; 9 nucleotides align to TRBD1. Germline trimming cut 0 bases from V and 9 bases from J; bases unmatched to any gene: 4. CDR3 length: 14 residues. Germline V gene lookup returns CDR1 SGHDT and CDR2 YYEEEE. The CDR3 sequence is CASSLGTGDGEQFF. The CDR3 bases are TGTGCCAGCAGCTTGGGGACAGGGGACGGTGAGCAGTTCTTC.

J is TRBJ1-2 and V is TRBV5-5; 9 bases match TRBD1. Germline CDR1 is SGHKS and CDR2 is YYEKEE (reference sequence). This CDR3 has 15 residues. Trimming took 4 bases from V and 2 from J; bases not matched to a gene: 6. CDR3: CASSLSGQGNYGYTF. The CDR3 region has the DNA TGTGCCAGCAGCCTTTCGGGACAGGGAAACTATGGCTACACCTTC.

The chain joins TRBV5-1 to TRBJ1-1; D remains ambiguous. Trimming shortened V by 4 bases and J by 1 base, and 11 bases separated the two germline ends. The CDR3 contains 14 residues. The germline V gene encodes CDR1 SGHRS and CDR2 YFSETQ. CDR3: CASSLRGQNTEAFF. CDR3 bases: TGCGCCAGCAGCCTACGCGGCCAGAACACTGAAGCTTTCTTT. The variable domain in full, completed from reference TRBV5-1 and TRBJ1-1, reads KAGVTQTPRYLIKTRGQQVTLSCSPISGHRSVSWYQQTPGQGLQFLFEYFSETQRNKGNFPGRFSGRQFSNSRSEMNVSTLELGDSALYLCASSLRGQNTEAFFGQGTRLTVV.

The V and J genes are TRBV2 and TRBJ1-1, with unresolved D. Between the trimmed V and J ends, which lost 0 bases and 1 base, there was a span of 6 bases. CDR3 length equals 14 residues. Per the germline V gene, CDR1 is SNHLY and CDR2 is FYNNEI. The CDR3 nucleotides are TGTGCCAGCAGTGAAGCGCCGGGGAACACTGAAGCTTTCTTT. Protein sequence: CASSEAPGNTEAFF.

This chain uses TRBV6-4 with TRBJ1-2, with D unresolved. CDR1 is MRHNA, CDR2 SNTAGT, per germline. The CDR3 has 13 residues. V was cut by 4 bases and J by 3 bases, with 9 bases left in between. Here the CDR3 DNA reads TGTGCCAGCAGTGTCCGGGGAGACTATGGCTACACCTTC. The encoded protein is CASSVRGDYGYTF.

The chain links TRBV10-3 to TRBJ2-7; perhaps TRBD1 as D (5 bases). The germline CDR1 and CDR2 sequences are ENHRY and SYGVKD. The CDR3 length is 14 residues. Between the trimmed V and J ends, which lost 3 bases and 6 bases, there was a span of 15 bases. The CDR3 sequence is CAISENSGKGEQYF. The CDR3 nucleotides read TGTGCCATCAGTGAAAATTCAGGGAAGGGCGAGCAGTACTTC.

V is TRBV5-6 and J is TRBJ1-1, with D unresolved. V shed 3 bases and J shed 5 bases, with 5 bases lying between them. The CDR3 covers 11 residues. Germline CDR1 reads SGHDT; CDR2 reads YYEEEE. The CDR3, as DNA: TGTGCCAGCAGCTGGGCTACTGAAGCTTTCTTT. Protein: CASSWATEAFF.

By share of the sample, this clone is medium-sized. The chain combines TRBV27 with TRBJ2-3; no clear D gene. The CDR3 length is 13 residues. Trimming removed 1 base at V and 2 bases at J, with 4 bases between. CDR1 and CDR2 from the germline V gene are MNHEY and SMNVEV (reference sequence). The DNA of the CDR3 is TGTGCCAGCAGTTTATGGCCCACAGATACGCAGTATTTT. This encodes CASSLWPTDTQYF.

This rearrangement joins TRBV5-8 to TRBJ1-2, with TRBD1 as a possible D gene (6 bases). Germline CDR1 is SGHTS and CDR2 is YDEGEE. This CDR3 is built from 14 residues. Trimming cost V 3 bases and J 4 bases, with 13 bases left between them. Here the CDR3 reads CASSSWGRSYGYTF. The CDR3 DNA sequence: TGTGCCAGCAGCTCCTGGGGGCGATCCTATGGCTACACCTTC. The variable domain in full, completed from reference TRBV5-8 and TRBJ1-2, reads EAGVTQSPTHLIKTRGQQATLRCSPISGHTSVYWYQQALGLGLQFLLWYDEGEERNRGNFPPRFSGRQFPNYSSELNVNALELEDSALYLCASSSWGRSYGYTFGSGTRLTVV.

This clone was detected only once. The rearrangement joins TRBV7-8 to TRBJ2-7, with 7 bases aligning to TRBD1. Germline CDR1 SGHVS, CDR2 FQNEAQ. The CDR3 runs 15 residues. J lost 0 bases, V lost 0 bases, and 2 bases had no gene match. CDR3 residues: CASSLAGTDSYEQYF. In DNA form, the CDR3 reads TGTGCCAGCAGCTTAGCCGGGACAGACTCCTACGAGCAGTACTTC.

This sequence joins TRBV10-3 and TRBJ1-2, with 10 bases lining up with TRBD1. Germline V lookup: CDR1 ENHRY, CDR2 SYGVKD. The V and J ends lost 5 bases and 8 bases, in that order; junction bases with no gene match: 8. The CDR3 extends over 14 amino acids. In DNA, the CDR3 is TGTGCCATCAGTCCAGGACAGGGGGTGAGGGGCTACACCTTC. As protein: CAISPGQGVRGYTF.

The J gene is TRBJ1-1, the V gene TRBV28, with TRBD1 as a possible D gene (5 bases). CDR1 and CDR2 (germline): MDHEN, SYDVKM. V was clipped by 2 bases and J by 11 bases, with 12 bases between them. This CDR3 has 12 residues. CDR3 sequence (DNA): TGTGCCAGCAGTTTAGGGACTGCTTGGGCTTTCTTT. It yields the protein CASSLGTAWAFF.

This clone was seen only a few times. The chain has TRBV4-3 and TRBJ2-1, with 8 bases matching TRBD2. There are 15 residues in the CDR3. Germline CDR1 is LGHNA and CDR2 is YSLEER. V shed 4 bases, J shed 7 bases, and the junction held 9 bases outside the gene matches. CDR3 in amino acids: CASSLGLGVGNEQFF. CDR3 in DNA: TGCGCCAGCAGCCTGGGACTAGGGGTTGGAAATGAGCAGTTCTTC.

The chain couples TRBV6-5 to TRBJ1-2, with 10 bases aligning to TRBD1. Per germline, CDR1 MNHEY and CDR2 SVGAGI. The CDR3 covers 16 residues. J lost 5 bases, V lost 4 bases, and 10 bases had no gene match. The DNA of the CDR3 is TGTGCCAGCAGTTCCAGGGACAGGGGTAAGGAGTATGGCTACACCTTC. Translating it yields CASSSRDRGKEYGYTF.

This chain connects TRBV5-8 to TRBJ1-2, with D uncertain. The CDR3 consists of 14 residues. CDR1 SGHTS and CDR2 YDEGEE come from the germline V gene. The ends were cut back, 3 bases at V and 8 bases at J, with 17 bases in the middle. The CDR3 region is CASSSEAPAFGYTF. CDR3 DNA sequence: TGTGCCAGCAGCTCGGAGGCCCCAGCCTTCGGCTACACCTTC.

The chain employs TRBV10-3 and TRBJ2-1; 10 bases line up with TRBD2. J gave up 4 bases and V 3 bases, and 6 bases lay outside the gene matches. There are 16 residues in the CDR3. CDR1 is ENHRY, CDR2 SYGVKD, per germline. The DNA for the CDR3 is TGTGCCATCAGTGACCTAGGAGCGGGGGGGTACAATGAGCAGTTCTTC. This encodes CAISDLGAGGYNEQFF.

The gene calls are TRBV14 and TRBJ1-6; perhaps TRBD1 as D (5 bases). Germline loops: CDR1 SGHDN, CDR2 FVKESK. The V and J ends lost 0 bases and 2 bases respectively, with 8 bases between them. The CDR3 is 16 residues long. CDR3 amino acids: CASSQEGQTYNSPLHF. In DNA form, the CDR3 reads TGTGCCAGCAGCCAAGAGGGGCAGACCTATAATTCACCCCTCCACTTT.

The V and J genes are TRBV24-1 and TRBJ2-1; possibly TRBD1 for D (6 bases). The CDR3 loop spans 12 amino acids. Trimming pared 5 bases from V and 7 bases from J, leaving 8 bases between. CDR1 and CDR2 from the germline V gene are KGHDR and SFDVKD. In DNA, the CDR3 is TGTGCCACCAGTGCCGACAGGAATGAGCAGTTCTTC. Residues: CATSADRNEQFF.

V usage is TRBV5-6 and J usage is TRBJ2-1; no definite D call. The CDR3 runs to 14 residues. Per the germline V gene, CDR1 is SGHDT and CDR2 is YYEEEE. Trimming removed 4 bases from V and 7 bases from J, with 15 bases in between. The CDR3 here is CASSLRITENEQFF. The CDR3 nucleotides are TGTGCCAGCAGCCTAAGGATTACGGAGAATGAGCAGTTCTTC.

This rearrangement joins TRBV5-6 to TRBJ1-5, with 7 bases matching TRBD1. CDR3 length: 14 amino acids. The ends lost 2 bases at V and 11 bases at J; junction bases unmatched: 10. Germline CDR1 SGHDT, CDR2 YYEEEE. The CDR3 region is CASSFNPGTETQHF. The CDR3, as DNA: TGTGCCAGCAGCTTCAACCCCGGGACAGAGACCCAGCATTTT. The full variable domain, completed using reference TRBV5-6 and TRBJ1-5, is DAGVTQSPTHLIKTRGQQVTLRCSPKSGHDTVSWYQQALGQGPQFIFQYYEEEERQRGNFPDRFSGHQFPNYSSELNVNALLLGDSALYLCASSFNPGTETQHFGDGTRLSIL.

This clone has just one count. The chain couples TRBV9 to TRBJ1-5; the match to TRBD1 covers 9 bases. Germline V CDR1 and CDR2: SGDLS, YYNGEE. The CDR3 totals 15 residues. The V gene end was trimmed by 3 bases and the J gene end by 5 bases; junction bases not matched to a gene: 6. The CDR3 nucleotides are TGTGCCAGCAGCGAACAGGGGGCAGGGGATCAGCCCCAGCATTTT. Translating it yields CASSEQGAGDQPQHF.